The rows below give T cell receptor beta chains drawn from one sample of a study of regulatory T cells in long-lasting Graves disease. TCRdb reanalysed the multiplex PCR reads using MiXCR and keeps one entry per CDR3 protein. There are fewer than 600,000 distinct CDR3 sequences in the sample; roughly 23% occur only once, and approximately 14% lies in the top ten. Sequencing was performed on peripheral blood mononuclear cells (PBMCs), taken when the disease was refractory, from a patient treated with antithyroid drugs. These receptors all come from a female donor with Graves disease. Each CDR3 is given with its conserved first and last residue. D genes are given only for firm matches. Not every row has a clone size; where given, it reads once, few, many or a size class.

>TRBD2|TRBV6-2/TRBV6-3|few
CASSVTSGGVQHYEQYF
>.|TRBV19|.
CASSARGGNPMGYTF
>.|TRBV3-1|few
CASSQDWGGLGETQYF
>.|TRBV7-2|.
CASSLASIHTEAFF
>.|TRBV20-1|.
CSAAAGTGELFF
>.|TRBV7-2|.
CASSLAFAADGYTF
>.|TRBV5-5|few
CASSFLRVDMNNQPQHF
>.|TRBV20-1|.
CSARDPGGNEKLFF
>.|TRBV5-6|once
CASSLEGRGGWSEFF
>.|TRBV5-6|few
CASSLVELDTEAFF
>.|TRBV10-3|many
CAISESRGQETQYF
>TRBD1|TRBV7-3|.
CASSPGTGGVNTGELFF
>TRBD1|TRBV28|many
CASRATGDNYGYTF
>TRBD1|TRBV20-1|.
CSAEIPTGGIHEQYF
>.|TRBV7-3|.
CASSLNAGDPGKAFF
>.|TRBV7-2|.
CASSPLGVADTQYF
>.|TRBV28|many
CASSLVNTQYF
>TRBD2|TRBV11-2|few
CASSFGGAFSTDTQYF
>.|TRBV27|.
CASSLNGGIGNTIYF
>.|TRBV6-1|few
CASTSSWAAEAFF
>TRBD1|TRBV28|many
CASSPRDRASSAFF
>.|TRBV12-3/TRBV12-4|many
CASSFFGVGETQYF
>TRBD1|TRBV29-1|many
CSVTGEGVYEQYF
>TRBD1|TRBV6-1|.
CASSDGTGYSPLHF
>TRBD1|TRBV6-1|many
CASRTGSEGYTF
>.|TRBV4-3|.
CASSQASSHEQYF
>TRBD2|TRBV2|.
CASSPRLAAYEQYF
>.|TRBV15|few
CATSRDREFPLHF
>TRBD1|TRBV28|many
CASRTPGTASGNTIYF
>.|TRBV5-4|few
CASSLVSGSSYEQYF
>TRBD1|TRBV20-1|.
CSARDGRGTEDYGYTF
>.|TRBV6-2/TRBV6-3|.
CASSSGTLLGAFF
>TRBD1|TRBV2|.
CASSGGQGHGDYGYTF
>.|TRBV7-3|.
CASSLDVNEKLFF
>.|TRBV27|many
CASSLGIQGGIYGYTF
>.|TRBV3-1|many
CASSQLGSVAEAFF
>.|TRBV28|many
CASTGYTGELFF
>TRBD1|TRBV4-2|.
CASSQDHRGYEQYF
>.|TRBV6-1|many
CASSEGGRVGGYTF
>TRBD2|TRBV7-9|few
CASSLARGRGDEQYF
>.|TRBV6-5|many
CASSYSIRASGYTF
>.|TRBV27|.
CASSLLGQRVEQYF
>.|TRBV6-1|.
CASSLGRDENTEAFF